What follows are 27 T cell receptor beta chains derived from one specimen sequenced in a study of blood T cell repertoires in COVID-19. TCRdb keeps only in-frame clones here, not all; method: immunoSEQ multiplex PCR. The sample includes roughly 110,000 clones, about two thirds of them seen just once. The sequencing input was peripheral blood. The receptor source for this set is a human donor with acute or convalescent COVID-19. The donor label of this sample is uncertain.

This clone was detected once. The CDR3 reads CASSIKTGGTEAFF. CDR3 nucleotides: TGTGCCAGCAGCATTAAGACAGGGGGCACTGAAGCTTTCTTT. The chain carries TRBV6-5 and TRBJ1-1; 9 nucleotides align to TRBD1. The ends lost 6 bases at V and 4 bases at J; junction bases unmatched: 6. Germline V lookup: CDR1 MNHEY, CDR2 SVGAGI. The CDR3 contains 14 residues.

V usage is TRBV30 and J usage is TRBJ2-7; no definite D call. Trimming took off 0 bases at V and 2 bases at J, with 8 bases between the two ends. The CDR3 consists of 13 residues. The V gene's germline CDR1 is GTSNPN and CDR2 SVGIG (reference sequence). CDR3 amino acids: CAWSVSSAYEQYF. Written as DNA, the CDR3 is TGTGCCTGGAGTGTAAGCAGCGCCTACGAGCAGTACTTC.

Of note for this clone: Other DNA variants within this sample encode the same CDR3. V usage is TRBV5-1 and J usage is TRBJ1-1; TRBD1 is a possible D gene (6 bases). Germline V gene sequence: CDR1 SGHRS, CDR2 YFSETQ. The CDR3 has 13 amino acids. V was trimmed by 3 bases and J by 5 bases, leaving 11 bases between them. The CDR3 DNA sequence: TGCGCCAGCAGCTCACAGGGTAGGACTGAAGCTTTCTTT. Its translation is CASSSQGRTEAFF.

The chain employs TRBV12-3 or TRBV12-4 and TRBJ2-2; TRBD2 is a possible D gene (5 bases). Trimming removed 5 bases at V and 5 bases at J, with 9 bases between. CDR3 length: 13 residues. The CDR3 region has the DNA TGTGCCAGCAGTCCAACTAGAACCGGGGAGCTGTTTTTT. Translating gives CASSPTRTGELFF.

The rearrangement links TRBV7-2 to TRBJ2-3; D gene ambiguous. V lost 5 bases, J lost 10 bases, and 13 bases lay in between. The CDR3 is 12 amino acids. Germline V CDR1 and CDR2: SGHTA, FQGNSA. The CDR3 reads CASSTAPGPQYF. In DNA form, the CDR3 reads TGTGCCAGCAGCACAGCCCCTGGCCCGCAGTATTTT.

This clone was counted once. The chain couples TRBV7-2 to TRBJ1-4, with a weak D call TRBD1 (5 bases). The V and J ends lost 7 bases and 4 bases respectively, with 19 bases between them. The CDR3 covers 16 residues. Germline V gives CDR1 SGHTA, CDR2 FQGNSA. CDR3 sequence reads: CASTAGGWYGNEKLFF. The CDR3 coding sequence is TGTGCCAGCACCGCCGGGGGTTGGTACGGTAATGAAAAACTGTTTTTT.

Many counts were recorded for this clone. The V gene is TRBV7-9, the J gene TRBJ2-3, with a weak D call TRBD2 (5 bases). The germline V gene encodes CDR1 SEHNR and CDR2 FQNEAQ (reference sequence). V lost 3 bases and J lost 10, with 11 bases in between. This CDR3 contains 12 residues. The CDR3 nucleotides read TGTGCCAGCAGCTTGGGGAGTGTATCGCAGTATTTT. The encoded protein is CASSLGSVSQYF.

This clone was seen at least ten times. The chain is built from TRBV7-9 and TRBJ1-4; D may be TRBD1 (5 bases). The germline gives CDR1 SEHNR, CDR2 FQNEAQ (reference sequence). V lost 3 bases to trimming and J lost 4 bases, with 6 bases between them. This CDR3 region has 13 residues. The CDR3 nucleotides are TGTGCCAGCAGCTTTGACAGTAATGAAAAACTGTTTTTT. This encodes CASSFDSNEKLFF.

This chain joins TRBV6-5 and TRBJ2-7; no clear D gene. V lost 0 bases and J 1 base, leaving 7 bases between the germline ends. Germline CDR1 and CDR2: MNHEY and SVGAGI. The length of the CDR3 is 14 residues. The CDR3 loop is CASSYSGSSYEQYF. The CDR3 nucleotides read TGTGCCAGCAGTTACTCGGGCAGTTCCTACGAGCAGTACTTC.

The chain recombines TRBV5-1 with TRBJ2-3; D is perhaps TRBD2 (6 bases). V was clipped by 0 bases and J by 0 bases, with 11 bases between them. The germline CDR1 and CDR2 sequences are SGHRS and YFSETQ. The CDR3 is made up of 16 amino acids. In nucleotides, the CDR3 is TGCGCCAGCAGCTTGGGGGAGGCCGTTAGCACAGATACGCAGTATTTT. It is translated as CASSLGEAVSTDTQYF.

This chain joins TRBV6-1 and TRBJ1-2, with D maybe TRBD1 (6 bases). This CDR3 contains 16 residues. Looked up from germline, CDR1 is MNHNS and CDR2 is SASEGT. Trimming cost V 3 bases and J 0 bases, with 14 bases left between them. CDR3 in DNA: TGTGCCAGCAGTGATTCACCGACAGGCTCTAACTATGGCTACACCTTC. It codes for CASSDSPTGSNYGYTF.

This chain uses TRBV24-1 with TRBJ2-5, with D possibly matching TRBD1 (7 bases). V lost 1 base and J 2 bases, leaving 10 bases between the germline ends. The CDR3 is 15 residues long. CDR1 and CDR2 from the germline V gene are KGHDR and SFDVKD. The CDR3, as DNA: TGTGCCACCAGTGATTTTTCAGGGGGGCAAGAGACCCAGTACTTC. It translates to CATSDFSGGQETQYF.

This clone was seen more than once but under ten times. The chain couples TRBV5-4 to TRBJ1-2, with 7 bases that match TRBD1. The germline V gene encodes CDR1 SGHNT and CDR2 YYREEE (reference sequence). Unmatched junction bases numbered 6, after V lost 3 bases and J lost 7 bases. The CDR3 is 13 amino acids. In nucleotides, the CDR3 is TGTGCCAGCAGCTCACAGGGGACACTTGGCTACACCTTC. Protein: CASSSQGTLGYTF.

V gene TRBV7-9 combines with J gene TRBJ1-6; D is uncertain. V dropped 5 bases and J dropped 8 bases, with 16 bases sitting between them. The CDR3 length is 15 residues. Germline V CDR1 and CDR2: SEHNR, FQNEAQ (reference sequence). The CDR3 DNA reads TGTGCCAGCAGCCAATCGAGGGAAATCGATTCACCCCTCCACTTT. This codes for CASSQSREIDSPLHF.

The V call is TRBV3-1 (or the pseudogene TRBV3-2), the J call TRBJ2-3, with TRBD2 matching 12 bases. The CDR3 runs to 16 residues. V was clipped by 3 bases and J by 2 bases; unmatched bases: 3. Germline CDR1 and CDR2: LGHDT and YNNKEL (reference sequence). The CDR3 loop reads CASSQTSGGPTDTQYF. The CDR3 DNA follows: TGTGCCAGCAGCCAGACTAGCGGGGGCCCCACAGATACGCAGTATTTT.

The V and J genes are TRBV23-1 and TRBJ2-3; TRBD1 matches at 7 bases. TRBV23-1 is sorted into the ORF group, with uncertain function. V lost 3 bases to trimming and J lost 2 bases; unmatched junction nucleotides: 11. This CDR3 has 17 residues. The CDR3 DNA reads TGCGCCAGCAGTCACGGCAGGGGGAGAAGGGACACAGATACGCAGTATTTT. Protein sequence: CASSHGRGRRDTDTQYF.

As concerns this clone: One end of the junction varies from germline; a read error may be responsible. This rearrangement joins TRBV7-7 to TRBJ2-3; possibly TRBD2 for D (5 bases). The CDR3 totals 14 residues. Looked up from germline, CDR1 is SSHAT and CDR2 is FNYEAQ (reference sequence). The CDR3 DNA reads TGTGCTAGCAGCTCCGGTTTCGGGGCAGATACGCAGTATTTT. This codes for CASSSGFGADTQYF.

This clone was observed once. The chain recombines TRBV11-3 with TRBJ2-1; 9 positions agree with TRBD1. The germline V gene has CDR1 SGHNT and CDR2 YENEEA. There are 14 residues in the CDR3. Trimming removed 3 bases from V and 4 bases from J; junction bases left unmatched: 1. CDR3 bases: TGTGCCAGCAGCTTGGGACAGGGTTACAATGAGCAGTTCTTC. Protein: CASSLGQGYNEQFF.

This chain links TRBV14 with TRBJ1-2, with 9 bases lining up with TRBD1. Per the germline V gene, CDR1 is SGHDN and CDR2 is FVKESK. V trimming: 4 bases; J trimming: 3 bases; junction bases outside the gene matches: 12. The CDR3 length is 17 residues. CDR3 residues: CASSRRDRASPDYGYTF. CDR3 DNA sequence: TGTGCCAGCAGCCGACGGGACAGGGCTTCCCCTGACTATGGCTACACCTTC. Based on the CDR3 plus reference TRBV14 and TRBJ1-2, the full variable domain is EAGVTQFPSHSVIEKGQTVTLRCDPISGHDNLYWYRRVMGKEIKFLLHFVKESKQDESGMPNNRFLAERTGGTYSTLKVQPAELEDSGVYFCASSRRDRASPDYGYTFGSGTRLTVV.

This chain uses TRBV11-2 with TRBJ1-4; 10 bases align to TRBD1. V shed 4 bases, J shed 6 bases, and the junction held 2 bases outside the gene matches. CDR3 size: 14 residues. Germline values: CDR1 SGHAT, CDR2 FQNNGV. Written as DNA, the CDR3 is TGTGCCAGCAGCTCGGGACAGGGGTATGAAAAACTGTTTTTT. Translation gives CASSSGQGYEKLFF.

This clone was seen only a few times. The CDR3 loop reads CAISRDRGLNQPQHF. CDR3 DNA: TGTGCCATCAGTAGGGACAGGGGGTTGAATCAGCCCCAGCATTTT. This chain joins TRBV10-3 and TRBJ1-5, with 11 bases matching TRBD1. With 5 bases clipped from V and 4 bases from J, the junction kept 4 bases outside the gene matches. The CDR3 consists of 15 residues. Germline CDR1 and CDR2: ENHRY and SYGVKD.

The chain combines TRBV6-5 with TRBJ1-4; TRBD1 is a possible D gene (5 bases). V shed 6 bases and J shed 8 bases, with 10 bases lying between them. Germline CDR1 MNHEY, CDR2 SVGAGI. The CDR3 is 12 amino acids. The CDR3 region has the DNA TGTGCCAGCAGAGGGGTGGAGGAAAAACTGTTTTTT. It is translated as CASRGVEEKLFF.

The V call is TRBV29-1, the J call TRBJ1-5; TRBD1 aligns across 7 bases. The CDR3 is made up of 12 amino acids. The J segment lost 5 bases and the V segment lost 4 bases, leaving 2 bases of the junction unmatched. CDR1 is SQVTM, CDR2 ANQGSEA, per germline. The DNA for the CDR3 is TGCAGCGTTGGGGACAGATATCAGCCCCAGCATTTT. Translated: CSVGDRYQPQHF.

The chain recombines TRBV10-3 with TRBJ1-5, with 12 bases that match TRBD1. The CDR3 totals 17 residues. Trimming cost V 0 bases and J 3 bases; bases outside gene matches: 3. The germline gives CDR1 ENHRY, CDR2 SYGVKD. The CDR3 is CAISESGTGGLNQPQHF. CDR3 nucleotide sequence: TGTGCCATCAGTGAGTCGGGGACAGGGGGCCTCAATCAGCCCCAGCATTTT.

This clone was counted a few times. The chain couples TRBV5-1 to TRBJ2-7; 8 bases match TRBD2. Germline lookup yields CDR1 SGHRS and CDR2 YFSETQ. The CDR3 loop spans 14 amino acids. With V trimmed by 3 bases and J by 3 bases, 5 bases remained unmatched. Here the CDR3 DNA reads TGCGCCAGCAGCTGGGGTCGGGGGGGCTACGAGCAGTACTTC. Translating it yields CASSWGRGGYEQYF.

This clone has more than one count but fewer than ten. The chain combines TRBV21-1 with TRBJ1-2. TRBV21-1 is classified as a pseudogene. This CDR3 region has 15 residues. CDR3 loop: CASTHGVSGDYGYTF. The DNA of the CDR3 is TGTGCCAGCACCCACGGGGTCTCGGGGGACTATGGCTACACCTTC.

The V call is TRBV30, the J call TRBJ1-3, with 8 positions matching TRBD1. V lost 3 bases and J lost 7; bases outside the gene matches: 8. CDR3 length: 14 residues. Germline CDR1 is GTSNPN and CDR2 is SVGIG (reference sequence). The CDR3 DNA sequence: TGTGCCTGGAGCGGACAGGGCGAGGTGAACACCATATATTTT. Encoded protein: CAWSGQGEVNTIYF.